One sample yielded the 9 T cell receptor beta chains listed below, sequenced in a study of blood T cell repertoires in COVID-19. Data came from immunoSEQ multiplex PCR; TCRdb stores just in-frame clones and leaves some out. The table records approximately 65,000 clones, approximately 80% of them present only once. Material: PBMCs or T cells enriched from blood (not recorded which). The source is a middle-aged woman with acute COVID-19.

The V gene is TRBV27, the J gene TRBJ2-7; 8 positions agree with TRBD1. The V gene end was trimmed by 0 bases and the J gene end by 6 bases; junction bases not matched to a gene: 7. Germline-derived CDR1 and CDR2 are MNHEY and SMNVEV (reference sequence). The CDR3 contains 15 residues. The CDR3 nucleotides are TGTGCCAGCAGTTTATCCCTAGGACAGGGACGCGAGCAGTACTTC. Protein sequence: CASSLSLGQGREQYF.

This rearrangement joins TRBV15 to TRBJ2-4; TRBD2 matches at 15 bases. The V gene end was trimmed by 0 bases and the J gene end by 7 bases; junction bases not matched to a gene: 7. The CDR3 extends over 18 amino acids. Germline V gene lookup returns CDR1 LNHNV and CDR2 YYDKDF (reference sequence). CDR3 sequence: CATSRDGVGTSGRNIQYF. For the CDR3, the DNA is TGTGCCACCAGCAGAGATGGGGTTGGGACTAGCGGGAGGAACATTCAGTACTTC.

Regarding this clone: Other DNA sequences in the same sample also yield this CDR3. V gene TRBV10-3 combines with J gene TRBJ1-1; TRBD1 aligns across 7 bases. With V trimmed by 1 base and J by 3 bases, 2 bases remained unmatched. The germline gives CDR1 ENHRY, CDR2 SYGVKD. The CDR3 spans 14 residues. The CDR3 region has the DNA TGTGCCATCAGTGAGTACAGGGGAGACACTGAAGCTTTCTTT. Translating it yields CAISEYRGDTEAFF.

This rearrangement joins TRBV6-5 to TRBJ1-2; 8 bases agree with TRBD1. This CDR3 comprises 14 residues. Germline loops: CDR1 MNHEY, CDR2 SVGAGI. CDR3 DNA: TGTGCGCAGGACGACAGGGGTTGGGACTATGGCTACACCTTC. Translated, it gives CAQDDRGWDYGYTF.

The V call is TRBV14, the J call TRBJ2-3, with D uncertain. The V gene's germline CDR1 is SGHDN and CDR2 FVKESK. This CDR3 contains 14 residues. Between the trimmed V and J ends, which lost 1 base and 0 bases, there was a span of 5 bases. CDR3 in amino acids: CASSQGRSTDTQYF. The CDR3 nucleotides read TGTGCCAGCAGCCAAGGCAGAAGCACAGATACGCAGTATTTT.

The sample holds a few counts of this clone. The chain uses TRBV6-5 and TRBJ1-5; perhaps TRBD1 as D (5 bases). CDR3 length equals 14 residues. The V end was cut by 6 bases, the J end by 3 bases, with 12 bases between. Germline CDR1 and CDR2: MNHEY and SVGAGI. The CDR3 protein is CASRSTGNNQPQHF. CDR3 bases: TGTGCCAGCAGAAGCACAGGAAACAATCAGCCCCAGCATTTT.

The J gene is TRBJ1-3, the V gene TRBV5-1, with TRBD1 matching over 7 bases. V shed 5 bases, J shed 0 bases, and the junction held 8 bases outside the gene matches. The CDR3 is 16 residues long. Germline V gene sequence: CDR1 SGHRS, CDR2 YFSETQ. The CDR3 is CASSLRQGLSGNTIYF. The CDR3, as DNA: TGCGCCAGCAGTTTAAGACAGGGCCTCTCTGGAAACACCATATATTTT.

The chain couples TRBV5-4 to TRBJ2-5, with TRBD2 matching over 11 bases. The CDR3 has 15 amino acids. Germline CDR1 SGHNT, CDR2 YYREEE (reference sequence). V trimming: 4 bases; J trimming: 3 bases; junction bases outside the gene matches: 5. CDR3 bases: TGTGCCAGCAGCGGCTCGACTAGCGGGGAAGAGACCCAGTACTTC. Translation gives CASSGSTSGEETQYF.

V is TRBV7-9 and J is TRBJ1-1, with D possibly matching TRBD1 (6 bases). CDR3 length: 13 amino acids. Per the germline V gene, CDR1 is SEHNR and CDR2 is FQNEAQ (reference sequence). Trimming shortened V by 5 bases and J by 8 bases, and 15 bases separated the two germline ends. CDR3 coding DNA: TGTGCCAGCAGCAGAACCGGGACACCAGAAGCTTTCTTT. Translating gives CASSRTGTPEAFF. Complete variable domain (other parts from reference TRBV7-9 and TRBJ1-1): DTGVSQNPRHKITKRGQNVTFRCDPISEHNRLYWYRQTLGQGPEFLTYFQNEAQLEKSRLLSDRFSAERPKGSFSTLEIQRTEQGDSAMYLCASSRTGTPEAFFGQGTRLTVV.